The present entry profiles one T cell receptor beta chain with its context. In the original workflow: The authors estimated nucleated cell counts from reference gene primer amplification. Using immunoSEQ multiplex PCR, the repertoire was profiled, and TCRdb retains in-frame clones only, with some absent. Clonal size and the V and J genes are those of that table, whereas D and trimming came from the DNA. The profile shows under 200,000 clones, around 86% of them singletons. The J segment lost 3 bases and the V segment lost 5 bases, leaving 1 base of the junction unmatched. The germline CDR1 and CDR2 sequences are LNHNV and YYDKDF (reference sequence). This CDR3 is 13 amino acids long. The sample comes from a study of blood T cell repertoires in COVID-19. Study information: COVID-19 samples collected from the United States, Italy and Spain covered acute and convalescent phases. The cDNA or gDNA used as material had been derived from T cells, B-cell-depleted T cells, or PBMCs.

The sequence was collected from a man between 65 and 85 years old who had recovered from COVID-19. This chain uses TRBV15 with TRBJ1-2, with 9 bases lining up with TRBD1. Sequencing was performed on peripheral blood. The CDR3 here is CATSGTGYYGYTF. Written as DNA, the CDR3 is TGTGCCACCAGCGGGACAGGGTACTATGGCTACACCTTC.